The clone carrying this TCR beta chain appeared once. The repertoire was sequenced with immunoSEQ multiplex PCR; TCRdb's copy has only in-frame clones and lacks some. The sample consists of 65,000 to 80,000 clones, approximately 90% of them appearing once. The data are from a study of blood T cell repertoires in COVID-19. The overall study: From the United States, Italy and Spain came samples of acute and convalescent COVID-19.

The CDR3 loop spans 15 amino acids. Germline assignment: CDR1 SGDLS and CDR2 YYNGEE. J was trimmed by 7 bases and V by 0 bases; bases with no gene match: 3. Material for sequencing was peripheral blood. The TCR was taken from a man aged 45 to 65 with active COVID-19. This chain connects TRBV9 to TRBJ2-1, with 11 nucleotides matching TRBD2. The CDR3 loop is CASSVDLAGGNEQFF. Written as DNA, the CDR3 is TGTGCCAGCAGCGTAGACCTAGCGGGAGGTAATGAGCAGTTCTTC. The full variable domain, its missing parts supplied by reference TRBV9 and TRBJ2-1, is DSGVTQTPKHLITATGQRVTLRCSPRSGDLSVYWYQQSLDQGLQFLIQYYNGEERAKGNILERFSAQQFPDLHSELNLSSLELGDSALYFCASSVDLAGGNEQFFGPGTRLTVL.